A single sample is the source of the 7 T cell receptor beta chains below, sequenced in a study of T-cell memory formation after mild COVID-19 (dated by TCRdb to the early 2020s). The library relied on 5' RACE. The instrument was an Illumina NovaSeq 6000. Starting from the raw public reads, TCRdb applied fastp trimming at Q25, assembled clones with MiXCR and retained in-frame beta chains. Each entry merges the rows of one CDR3 protein and shows their most common DNA and genes. The sample table records a few hundred thousand distinct CDR3 sequences; about a sixth of these occur just once. The ten largest clones represent about 22% of the sample. The sequenced material came from PBMCs or a T cell subset sorted from them (not recorded which). The receptors were sampled from a man younger than 35 who had mild COVID-19 (a few samples of this study predate the infection). The sample titles of this study are shuffled in the database, so cell type and time point are left out; the donor was told from shared clones.

This clonotype turned up a few times. The chain joins TRBV20-1 to TRBJ2-1; tentative D call: TRBD2 (5 bases). This CDR3 region has 12 residues. The ends were cut back, 5 bases at V and 5 bases at J, with 10 bases in the middle. From germline, CDR1 is DFQATT and CDR2 SNEGSKA (reference sequence). CDR3 protein: CSADGLDNEQFF. As DNA, the CDR3 is TGCAGTGCTGATGGACTCGACAATGAGCAGTTCTTC.

The chain couples TRBV7-6 to TRBJ2-1; the D gene is possibly TRBD2 (6 bases). Germline V gene sequence: CDR1 SGHVS, CDR2 FNYEAQ. The CDR3 has 17 amino acids. Trimming removed 5 bases from V and 1 base from J, with 18 bases in between. The CDR3 is CASSARLAAQSYNEQFF. CDR3 DNA sequence: TGTGCCAGCAGCGCCCGTTTAGCGGCTCAATCCTACAATGAGCAGTTCTTC.

V gene TRBV7-2 combines with J gene TRBJ1-1, with 7 bases that match TRBD1. This CDR3 is 13 amino acids long. Trimming at V came to 4 bases and at J to 11 bases, leaving 10 bases not matched to a gene. Per germline, CDR1 SGHTA and CDR2 FQGNSA. The CDR3 sequence: CASSWKSQGGAFF. Written as DNA, the CDR3 is TGTGCCAGCAGCTGGAAGAGCCAGGGGGGTGCTTTCTTT.

The chain joins TRBV20-1 to TRBJ2-1; TRBD2 agrees at 10 bases. CDR1 is DFQATT, CDR2 SNEGSKA, per germline (reference sequence). This CDR3 region has 14 residues. V shed 3 bases and J 9 bases; nucleotides not matched to a gene: 8. The CDR3 coding sequence is TGCAGTGCTAGCCCCAGCGGGGGGGCTCGTGAGCAGTTCTTC. The encoded protein is CSASPSGGAREQFF.

This clonotype occurred many times. The chain has TRBV7-2 and TRBJ2-3, with a tentative D call TRBD1 (5 bases). CDR1 SGHTA and CDR2 FQGNSA come from the germline V gene. The CDR3 consists of 12 residues. V was clipped by 5 bases and J by 11 bases, with 14 bases between them. The CDR3 DNA reads TGTGCCAGCAGCCCCAGGGTAAGGGTGCAGTATTTT. This sequence encodes CASSPRVRVQYF.

This clonotype was seen a few times. J is TRBJ2-3 and V is TRBV5-1, with TRBD1 matching 7 bases. The CDR3 spans 14 residues. J lost 5 bases, V lost 2 bases, and 5 bases had no gene match. Germline CDR1 and CDR2: SGHRS and YFSETQ. The CDR3 DNA reads TGCGCCAGCAGCTTCGGGACAGTTAAAGATACGCAGTATTTT. Translated: CASSFGTVKDTQYF.

There are a few counts of this clonotype. The chain couples TRBV4-3 to TRBJ2-2; TRBD1 aligns across 7 bases. Trimming at V came to 1 base and at J to 4 bases, leaving 3 bases not matched to a gene. The germline V gene encodes CDR1 LGHNA and CDR2 YSLEER. The CDR3 consists of 15 residues. CDR3 amino acids: CASSQGTGPTGELFF. The CDR3 coding sequence is TGCGCCAGCAGCCAAGGGACAGGTCCCACCGGGGAGCTGTTTTTT.